This T cell receptor beta chain emerged from a study of OX40 agonist ivuxolimab in advanced cancers. General study findings and limits: People who partly responded at 0.1-3.0 mg/kg had some of the least clonal expansion seen.

To note about this clone: What it binds is unknown.

The table came from immunoSEQ multiplex PCR; TCRdb's copy has only in-frame clones and leaves some out. The sample holds tens of thousands of clones, 80% to 90% seen once. This material consisted of CD4+ or CD8+ T cells sorted from blood, taken in a trial of the OX40 agonist ivuxolimab. This clonotype was sampled from an adult with an advanced solid tumor such as melanoma, head and neck, liver or kidney cancer.

In nucleotides, the CDR3 is TGTGCCAGCAGCTTGCAGGGCAATTCTGGAAACACCATATATTTT. Amino acids: CASSLQGNSGNTIYF. The chain is built from TRBV7-8 and TRBJ1-3; weak D call: TRBD1 (5 bases). The CDR3 loop spans 15 amino acids. CDR1 and CDR2 from the germline V gene are SGHVS and FQNEAQ. V was clipped by 3 bases and J by 1 base, with 10 bases between them.